This entry lists 27 T cell receptor beta chains sequenced from one sample in a study of T cells in localized non-small cell lung cancer. Data came from immunoSEQ multiplex PCR; TCRdb stores just in-frame clones and leaves some out. The sample has approximately 35,000 clones, about nine tenths seen once. The sample in question was peripheral blood, obtained before any cancer treatment. These receptors came from a female donor over 55 with stage I lung adenocarcinoma.

The chain has TRBV30 and TRBJ2-3; possible D gene TRBD1, 5 bases. V gave up 1 base and J gave up 1 base, with 18 bases separating them. Germline V gene sequence: CDR1 GTSNPN, CDR2 SVGIG (reference sequence). This CDR3 region has 17 residues. Here the CDR3 DNA reads TGTGCCTGGAGTGATGGGTGGTTGGACACCGGCACAGATACGCAGTATTTT. Translated: CAWSDGWLDTGTDTQYF.

DNA of the CDR3: TGTGCCAGTAGTGCTCAAGAGAGGGGGCCCCAGCATTTT. Translation gives CASSAQERGPQHF. This chain uses TRBV19 with TRBJ1-5; D is possibly TRBD1 (5 bases). Trimming took off 5 bases at V and 9 bases at J, with 14 bases between the two ends. Germline loops: CDR1 LNHDA, CDR2 SQIVND (reference sequence). This CDR3 has 13 residues.

The rearrangement links TRBV5-1 to TRBJ1-1; 7 positions agree with TRBD1. The ends lost 4 bases at V and 1 base at J; junction bases unmatched: 10. In germline, CDR1 is SGHRS, CDR2 YFSETQ. This CDR3 region has 16 residues. The CDR3 here is CASSRDSINWNTEAFF. In DNA, the CDR3 is TGCGCCAGCAGCAGGGACAGTATCAACTGGAACACTGAAGCTTTCTTT.

This clone was detected once. V is TRBV28 and J is TRBJ1-2; 9 bases fit TRBD1. In germline, CDR1 is MDHEN, CDR2 SYDVKM. V was pared by 3 bases and J by 4 bases, with 6 bases of the junction left unmatched. CDR3 length equals 15 residues. The CDR3 here is CASSFFGQGLYGYTF. In nucleotides, the CDR3 is TGTGCCAGCAGTTTTTTCGGACAGGGGCTCTATGGCTACACCTTC.

The chain has TRBV28 and TRBJ2-3; D is unresolved. The CDR3 contains 12 residues. CDR1 MDHEN and CDR2 SYDVKM come from the germline V gene. V was pared by 5 bases and J by 0 bases, with 3 bases between. The CDR3 protein is CASSQSTDTQYF. The CDR3 DNA is TGTGCCAGCAGTCAAAGCACAGATACGCAGTATTTT. Based on the CDR3 plus reference TRBV28 and TRBJ2-3, the full variable domain is DVKVTQSSRYLVKRTGEKVFLECVQDMDHENMFWYRQDPGLGLRLIYFSYDVKMKEKGDIPEGYSVSREKKERFSLILESASTNQTSMYLCASSQSTDTQYFGPGTRLTVL.

This chain links TRBV30 with TRBJ2-2; D is ambiguous. Per germline, CDR1 GTSNPN and CDR2 SVGIG (reference sequence). The CDR3 spans 13 residues. Deletions cut 3 bases from V and 4 bases from J, with 9 bases between. The CDR3 sequence is CAWRPLGTGELFF. The DNA of the CDR3 is TGTGCCTGGAGACCCCTGGGCACCGGGGAGCTGTTTTTT.

V usage is TRBV5-1 and J usage is TRBJ2-5, with D uncertain. Trimming removed 0 bases at V and 2 bases at J, with 8 bases between. The CDR3 spans 14 residues. From germline, CDR1 is SGHRS and CDR2 YFSETQ. CDR3 region: CASSLENPQETQYF. The DNA of the CDR3 is TGCGCCAGCAGCTTGGAAAACCCTCAAGAGACCCAGTACTTC. The full variable domain, in which reference TRBV5-1 and TRBJ2-5 provide the parts outside the CDR3, is KAGVTQTPRYLIKTRGQQVTLSCSPISGHRSVSWYQQTPGQGLQFLFEYFSETQRNKGNFPGRFSGRQFSNSRSEMNVSTLELGDSALYLCASSLENPQETQYFGPGTRLLVL.

The chain uses TRBV11-3 and TRBJ2-7, with 9 positions matching TRBD2. Germline loops: CDR1 SGHNT, CDR2 YENEEA. The ends lost 8 bases at V and 2 bases at J; junction bases unmatched: 10. There are 15 residues in the CDR3. The CDR3 loop reads CASGEISGGTYEQYF. CDR3 nucleotides: TGTGCCAGCGGTGAAATTAGCGGGGGTACCTACGAGCAGTACTTC.

The chain recombines TRBV7-2 with TRBJ1-1; D is perhaps TRBD1 (5 bases). This CDR3 spans 13 amino acids. V was shortened by 5 bases and J by 5 bases, with 12 bases between the two germline ends. The germline CDR1 and CDR2 sequences are SGHTA and FQGNSA. As DNA, the CDR3 is TGTGCCAGCAGCCGCATGCAGGGAACTGAAGCTTTCTTT. This codes for CASSRMQGTEAFF. The full variable domain, completed using reference TRBV7-2 and TRBJ1-1, is GAGVSQSPSNKVTEKGKDVELRCDPISGHTALYWYRQSLGQGLEFLIYFQGNSAPDKSGLPSDRFSAERTGGSVSTLTIQRTQQEDSAVYLCASSRMQGTEAFFGQGTRLTVV.

The J gene is TRBJ2-7, the V gene TRBV19; TRBD1 might be the D (5 bases). CDR3 length: 13 residues. V dropped 1 base and J dropped 3 bases, with 7 bases sitting between them. Germline lookup yields CDR1 LNHDA and CDR2 SQIVND (reference sequence). CDR3 in amino acids: CASSIGQGYEQYF. Written as DNA, the CDR3 is TGTGCCAGTAGTATAGGCCAGGGCTACGAGCAGTACTTC.

The V gene is TRBV6-6, the J gene TRBJ2-7, with 9 nucleotides matching TRBD1. After removal of 5 bases from V and 2 bases from J, the junction contained 7 bases not matched to a gene. CDR1 MNHNY and CDR2 SVGAGI come from the germline V gene (reference sequence). CDR3 length equals 15 residues. The CDR3, as DNA: TGTGCCAGCAGTGAGGGACAGGGATTCCCCTACGAGCAGTACTTC. The encoded protein is CASSEGQGFPYEQYF.

V and J are TRBV14 and TRBJ1-1, with 7 bases aligning to TRBD1. CDR1 is SGHDN, CDR2 FVKESK, per germline. CDR3 size: 14 residues. V lost 4 bases, J lost 1 base, and 3 bases stayed unmatched. The CDR3 protein is CASSPQGRNTEAFF. The DNA of the CDR3 is TGTGCCAGCAGCCCACAGGGGAGGAACACTGAAGCTTTCTTT.

The rearrangement links TRBV5-1 to TRBJ2-5; tentatively, D is TRBD1 or TRBD2 (6 bases each). V was trimmed by 3 bases and J by 2 bases, leaving 14 bases between them. The germline V gene encodes CDR1 SGHRS and CDR2 YFSETQ. This CDR3 comprises 15 residues. CDR3 sequence: CASSWGAGAQETQYF. The CDR3 DNA follows: TGCGCCAGCAGCTGGGGGGCCGGGGCTCAAGAGACCCAGTACTTC.

V gene TRBV28 combines with J gene TRBJ1-1; perhaps TRBD1 as D (5 bases). From germline, CDR1 is MDHEN and CDR2 SYDVKM. V was pared by 6 bases and J by 4 bases, with 15 bases between. This CDR3 is built from 14 residues. The CDR3 DNA reads TGTGCCAGCAGGCCGGACAACCGCGGCACTGAAGCTTTCTTT. Residues: CASRPDNRGTEAFF.

The V call is TRBV6-5, the J call TRBJ1-1, with 7 bases fitting TRBD1. The CDR3 is 12 residues long. The germline CDR1 and CDR2 sequences are MNHEY and SVGAGI. J was trimmed by 4 bases and V by 9 bases; bases with no gene match: 5. CDR3 loop: CASHRGGTEAFF. The DNA for the CDR3 is TGTGCCAGTCACAGGGGAGGCACTGAAGCTTTCTTT.

J is TRBJ2-5 and V is TRBV6-1, with D unresolved. This CDR3 is built from 14 residues. Germline V gene lookup returns CDR1 MNHNS and CDR2 SASEGT. Trimming took off 2 bases at V and 6 bases at J, with 13 bases between the two ends. The CDR3 DNA sequence: TGTGCCAGCAGTGAAATATGGCAGATCCAGACCCAGTACTTC. Its protein is CASSEIWQIQTQYF.

The rearrangement joins TRBV5-4 to TRBJ2-7, with 7 bases that match TRBD1. With 4 bases clipped from V and 3 bases from J, the junction kept 7 bases outside the gene matches. CDR1 SGHNT and CDR2 YYREEE come from the germline V gene (reference sequence). The CDR3 runs 14 residues. CDR3 amino acids: CASSPTGEGYEQYF. Here the CDR3 DNA reads TGTGCCAGCAGCCCAACAGGGGAAGGCTACGAGCAGTACTTC.

The genes are TRBV15 and TRBJ2-3; 8 bases align to TRBD2. The CDR3 loop spans 16 amino acids. Germline trimming cut 0 bases from V and 4 bases from J; bases unmatched to any gene: 6. CDR1 and CDR2 (germline): LNHNV, YYDKDF (reference sequence). The CDR3, as DNA: TGTGCCACCAGCAGAGAGGCAGCGGGGGTCCCAGATACGCAGTATTTT. Protein sequence: CATSREAAGVPDTQYF.

With respect to this clone: A read error may produce the germline difference seen at one junction end. The V and J genes are TRBV28 and TRBJ1-3; 8 bases match TRBD1. Germline-derived CDR1 and CDR2 are MDHEN and SYDVKM. The CDR3 has 15 amino acids. CDR3 in DNA: TGTGCCAACAGTGCCAACAGGGGGAGGGGAAACACCATATATTTT. Translation gives CANSANRGRGNTIYF.

The chain employs TRBV21-1 and TRBJ2-3; the tabulated D call, TRBD1, remains unverified against the DNA. TRBV21-1 is reported as a pseudogene. There are 11 residues in the CDR3. CDR3: CASSPQDTQYF. In DNA form, the CDR3 reads TGTGCCAGCAGCCCCCAGGATACGCAGTATTTT.

J is TRBJ2-5 and V is TRBV11-3; no definite D call. Trimming left V 0 bases short and J 0 bases short, with 5 bases between. This CDR3 has 14 amino acids. Per the germline V gene, CDR1 is SGHNT and CDR2 is YENEEA. CDR3 DNA sequence: TGTGCCAGCAGCTTAGACCAACACCAAGAGACCCAGTACTTC. Residues: CASSLDQHQETQYF.

V and J are TRBV6-6 and TRBJ2-7, with 10 positions matching TRBD2. V gave up 4 bases and J gave up 3 bases; unmatched junction bases: 9. The CDR3 contains 16 residues. The V gene's germline CDR1 is MNHNY and CDR2 SVGAGI (reference sequence). The CDR3 loop is CASSSLAGDVGYEQYF. The CDR3 nucleotides read TGTGCCAGCAGTTCGCTAGCGGGGGACGTAGGCTACGAGCAGTACTTC.

The genes are TRBV2 and TRBJ1-2; possible D gene TRBD1, 5 bases. The CDR3 length is 15 residues. Germline V gene data show CDR1 as SNHLY and CDR2 as FYNNEI. Trimming cost V 3 bases and J 4 bases, with 15 bases left between them. The CDR3 DNA is TGTGCCAGCAGTGACAAGACAGCTAAGAGCTATGGCTACACCTTC. It translates to CASSDKTAKSYGYTF.

This chain links TRBV4-1 with TRBJ2-2, with 10 bases aligning to TRBD1. The ends lost 1 base at V and 4 bases at J; junction bases unmatched: 3. Germline-derived CDR1 and CDR2 are MGHRA and YSYEKL. The CDR3 length is 16 residues. The CDR3 region has the DNA TGCGCCAGCAGCCAAGGACAGGGGGCAGGCACCGGGGAGCTGTTTTTT. It is translated as CASSQGQGAGTGELFF.

This chain links TRBV25-1 with TRBJ1-2, with D unclear. The V gene's germline CDR1 is MGHDK and CDR2 SYGVNS. V lost 6 bases to trimming and J lost 4 bases, with 15 bases between them. The CDR3 is made up of 14 amino acids. CDR3 amino acids: CASSPDPTIYGYTF. CDR3 in DNA: TGTGCCAGCAGCCCCGACCCTACTATCTATGGCTACACCTTC.

The V and J genes are TRBV6-6 and TRBJ1-3; D is unclear. CDR1 is MNHNY, CDR2 SVGAGI, per germline (reference sequence). V lost 8 bases, J lost 4 bases, and 9 bases lay in between. The CDR3 spans 12 residues. This chain's CDR3 is CASGITGNTIYF. Written as DNA, the CDR3 is TGTGCCAGCGGGATTACGGGAAACACCATATATTTT.

The rearrangement uses TRBV7-9 and TRBJ1-2; 7 bases match TRBD1. Trimming removed 2 bases from V and 6 bases from J; junction bases left unmatched: 9. The CDR3 has 15 amino acids. Germline values: CDR1 SEHNR, CDR2 FQNEAQ (reference sequence). CDR3: CASSLFARGPHGYTF. The CDR3 DNA sequence: TGTGCCAGCAGCTTATTCGCTAGGGGGCCGCATGGCTACACCTTC.